This passage covers 20 T cell receptor beta chains from one sample sequenced in a study of post-analysis software for immune sequencing data. These receptors are not linked to any known antigen. Notes on the study in general: Patients carried 4 or 5 TRBV segments more frequently than controls did, and TRBV5-6, TRBV5-1 and TRBV20-1 were among them.

Sequencing libraries made from TCR beta cDNA carried unique molecular identifiers. Via MiXCR, TCRdb re-called the PCR reads, giving one row per CDR3 protein. The sample records around 400,000 distinct CDR3 sequences, approximately 39% being singletons. The material sequenced was blood. The source is a girl aged 2 to 9 with multiple sclerosis.

This clonotype was detected only a few times. The chain has TRBV27 and TRBJ2-3, with 12 positions matching TRBD2. The CDR3 contains 18 residues. After removal of 5 bases from V and 1 base from J, the junction contained 10 bases not matched to a gene. Per the germline V gene, CDR1 is MNHEY and CDR2 is SMNVEV (reference sequence). The CDR3: CASSRTSGVTSGTDTQYF. The DNA of the CDR3 is TGTGCCAGCAGTCGGACTAGCGGGGTAACCTCAGGCACAGATACGCAGTATTTT.

V usage is TRBV7-3 and J usage is TRBJ2-3; perhaps TRBD1 as D (5 bases). V lost 2 bases and J 1 base, leaving 13 bases between the germline ends. The CDR3 is 16 residues long. Germline loops: CDR1 SGHTA, CDR2 FQGTGA. The CDR3 DNA reads as TGTGCCAGCAGCTTACAATCTAGGGGTGGCACAGATACGCAGTATTTT. This gives the protein CASSLQSRGGTDTQYF.

A word on this clonotype: One end of the junction fails to match germline, which may point to a read error. V usage is TRBV2 and J usage is TRBJ2-3; weak D call: TRBD2 (7 bases). The germline gives CDR1 SNHLY, CDR2 FYNNEI. CDR3 length equals 17 residues. CDR3 DNA: TGTGCCGGCAGTGTGTTCCGGGCGGGGGCCTCCACAGATACGCAGTATTTT. It is translated as CAGSVFRAGASTDTQYF.

This clonotype was picked up a small number of times. This sequence joins TRBV5-1 and TRBJ1-6; unclear D gene. In germline, CDR1 is SGHRS, CDR2 YFSETQ. V lost 0 bases to trimming and J lost 8 bases, with 6 bases between them. The CDR3 consists of 13 residues. CDR3 DNA sequence: TGCGCCAGCAGCTTGGTCAGCGATTCACCCCTCCACTTT. Protein sequence: CASSLVSDSPLHF.

CDR3 bases: TGTGCCAGCAACCCTTTGCGGGCAGCATATGGCTACACCTTC. Its protein is CASNPLRAAYGYTF. The chain has TRBV5-6 and TRBJ1-2; unclear D gene. Per germline, CDR1 SGHDT and CDR2 YYEEEE. The germline V and J ends were trimmed by 6 bases and 5 bases, with 17 bases remaining between them. The CDR3 sequence is 14 residues long.

J is TRBJ2-4 and V is TRBV2; D call uncertain. The CDR3 is 15 amino acids. The germline CDR1 and CDR2 sequences are SNHLY and FYNNEI. V lost 3 bases and J lost 7, with 16 bases in between. As DNA, the CDR3 is TGTGCCAGCAGTGAGAGGCAGGCCCTCACTAACATTCAGTACTTC. The encoded protein is CASSERQALTNIQYF.

The J gene is TRBJ2-1, the V gene TRBV20-1; 8 bases are a match to TRBD2. Germline-derived CDR1 and CDR2 are DFQATT and SNEGSKA (reference sequence). The length of the CDR3 is 13 residues. The junction had 5 bases not matched to a gene; V was cut back by 5 bases and J by 5 bases. The chain's CDR3 is CSAFTSGNNEQFF. Written as DNA, the CDR3 is TGCAGTGCTTTTACTAGCGGTAACAATGAGCAGTTCTTC.

J is TRBJ2-7 and V is TRBV4-1, with D perhaps matching TRBD2 (5 bases). Trimming pared 4 bases from V and 0 bases from J, leaving 13 bases between. This CDR3 spans 15 amino acids. Germline V gene data show CDR1 as MGHRA and CDR2 as YSYEKL. CDR3 DNA sequence: TGCGCCAGCAGCCGGGAGCCTCTCCCCTCCTACGAGCAGTACTTC. It codes for CASSREPLPSYEQYF.

The rearrangement joins TRBV5-1 to TRBJ2-7; D is unclear. The CDR3 extends over 13 amino acids. Germline CDR1 and CDR2: SGHRS and YFSETQ. V was clipped by 2 bases and J by 4 bases, with 10 bases between them. CDR3 amino acids: CASSFFSGYEQYF. CDR3 sequence (DNA): TGCGCCAGCAGCTTTTTTTCCGGATACGAGCAGTACTTC.

The chain joins TRBV6-5 to TRBJ2-7; D is perhaps TRBD1 (5 bases). Trimming stripped 6 bases from V and 4 bases from J, with 16 bases between. The length of the CDR3 is 14 residues. Per the germline V gene, CDR1 is MNHEY and CDR2 is SVGAGI. Here the CDR3 reads CASRPDSLRYEQYF. DNA for the CDR3: TGTGCCAGCAGACCTGACAGTCTTCGATACGAGCAGTACTTC.

The J gene is TRBJ1-5, the V gene TRBV12-3 or TRBV12-4; TRBD1 aligns across 9 bases. This CDR3 region has 13 residues. J gave up 6 bases and V 7 bases, and 4 bases lay outside the gene matches. The CDR3 coding sequence is TGTGCCAGCACCGCGACAGGGGGTCAGCCCCAGCATTTT. Encoded protein: CASTATGGQPQHF.

This clonotype was counted a few times. V is TRBV9 and J is TRBJ2-1; no clear D. The CDR3 spans 15 residues. V was trimmed by 0 bases and J by 3 bases, leaving 10 bases between them. Per the germline V gene, CDR1 is SGDLS and CDR2 is YYNGEE. CDR3 nucleotides: TGTGCCAGCAGCGTAGAAACGGCCTACTACAATGAGCAGTTCTTC. Protein product: CASSVETAYYNEQFF.

This clonotype was detected only a few times. The rearrangement links TRBV20-1 to TRBJ2-3, with D possibly being TRBD2 (5 bases). CDR3 length equals 16 residues. The germline V and J ends were trimmed by 6 bases and 0 bases, with 19 bases remaining between them. Germline loops: CDR1 DFQATT, CDR2 SNEGSKA (reference sequence). CDR3 residues: CSADTVRSGSTDTQYF. The DNA of the CDR3 is TGCAGTGCGGATACAGTTAGGAGCGGTAGCACAGATACGCAGTATTTT.

This clonotype came up a few times. The CDR3 reads CSAHDRAYGDEQYF. CDR3 in DNA: TGCAGTGCCCATGACAGGGCTTATGGAGACGAGCAGTACTTC. The V and J genes are TRBV20-1 and TRBJ2-7; 7 nucleotides agree with TRBD1. This CDR3 is built from 14 residues. J gave up 5 bases and V 6 bases, and 13 bases lay outside the gene matches. CDR1 is DFQATT, CDR2 SNEGSKA, per germline (reference sequence).

The J gene is TRBJ1-5, the V gene TRBV20-1; maybe TRBD1 (6 bases). V lost 0 bases and J 7 bases, leaving 13 bases between the germline ends. Germline V gene data show CDR1 as DFQATT and CDR2 as SNEGSKA (reference sequence). The CDR3 covers 14 residues. In DNA, the CDR3 is TGCAGTGCTAGAGAATCCACAGGGATCCAGCCCCAGCATTTT. This gives the protein CSARESTGIQPQHF.

The chain links TRBV28 to TRBJ2-4, with D perhaps TRBD1 (5 bases). V was cut by 5 bases and J by 1 base, with 12 bases left in between. CDR3 size: 15 residues. In germline, CDR1 is MDHEN, CDR2 SYDVKM. The CDR3 here is CASSLGVGAKNIQYF. CDR3 sequence (DNA): TGTGCCAGCAGTCTAGGGGTGGGGGCCAAAAACATTCAGTACTTC. Full variable domain (missing parts from reference TRBV28 and TRBJ2-4): DVKVTQSSRYLVKRTGEKVFLECVQDMDHENMFWYRQDPGLGLRLIYFSYDVKMKEKGDIPEGYSVSREKKERFSLILESASTNQTSMYLCASSLGVGAKNIQYFGAGTRLSVL.

This chain uses TRBV10-3 with TRBJ2-3, with 7 bases fitting TRBD1. Per germline, CDR1 ENHRY and CDR2 SYGVKD. The CDR3 totals 15 residues. The J segment lost 1 base and the V segment lost 4 bases, leaving 5 bases of the junction unmatched. The CDR3 reads CAISALGQGTDTQYF. In nucleotides, the CDR3 is TGTGCCATCAGTGCTTTAGGACAGGGCACAGATACGCAGTATTTT.

The chain couples TRBV12-3 or TRBV12-4 to TRBJ2-1; 10 bases map to TRBD2. This CDR3 comprises 17 residues. V dropped 7 bases and J dropped 7; count of bases not matched to a gene: 16. CDR3 DNA: TGTGCCAGCACCACTGGAGCGGGAGGGCCCTCCAGGAATGAGCAGTTCTTC. It codes for CASTTGAGGPSRNEQFF.

V is TRBV7-8 and J is TRBJ2-1, with 8 bases fitting TRBD2. Per the germline V gene, CDR1 is SGHVS and CDR2 is FQNEAQ. Trimming at V came to 2 bases and at J to 8 bases, leaving 5 bases not matched to a gene. The CDR3 has 14 amino acids. The CDR3: CASSLRGRPYEQFF. CDR3 coding DNA: TGTGCCAGCAGCTTACGCGGGAGGCCATATGAGCAGTTCTTC.

Only a few counts were recorded for this clonotype. This CDR3 reads CASSLLAGPDYEQYF. The CDR3 DNA sequence: TGTGCCAGCAGCTTACTGGCAGGGCCGGACTACGAGCAGTACTTC. The chain carries TRBV11-2 and TRBJ2-7, with D perhaps matching TRBD1 (5 bases). V was pared by 2 bases and J by 3 bases, with 14 bases between. The CDR3 is 15 amino acids. Germline CDR1 and CDR2: SGHAT and FQNNGV.